This T cell receptor beta chain was found in a study of T cells after yellow fever vaccination. Findings and limits, study-wide: A weaker but faster secondary response was observed, peaking on day 5 versus 15.

This CDR3 comprises 12 residues. Universal primer sites and UMIs were introduced during 5'RACE template-switching synthesis of TCR cDNA. TCRdb re-called the 5' RACE reads through MiXCR, storing one row per CDR3 protein. Of 200,000 to 300,000 distinct CDR3 sequences detected, approximately 6.8% appear once; the ten largest clones hold 1.1%. Details on this clonotype: The antigen is unknown. The junction and the germline gene differ at one end; a read error may be behind it.

The rearrangement uses TRBV12-3 or TRBV12-4 and TRBJ1-5; D is undetermined. Material: CD4+ T cells sorted from PBMCs, obtained on the day of the yellow fever booster vaccination. The clonotype originates from a man younger than 40 who received the YFV17D yellow fever vaccine. CDR3 DNA: TGTGCCAGCAGTGTAGCTCGGAATCCCCAGCATTTT. Its translation: CASSVARNPQHF.